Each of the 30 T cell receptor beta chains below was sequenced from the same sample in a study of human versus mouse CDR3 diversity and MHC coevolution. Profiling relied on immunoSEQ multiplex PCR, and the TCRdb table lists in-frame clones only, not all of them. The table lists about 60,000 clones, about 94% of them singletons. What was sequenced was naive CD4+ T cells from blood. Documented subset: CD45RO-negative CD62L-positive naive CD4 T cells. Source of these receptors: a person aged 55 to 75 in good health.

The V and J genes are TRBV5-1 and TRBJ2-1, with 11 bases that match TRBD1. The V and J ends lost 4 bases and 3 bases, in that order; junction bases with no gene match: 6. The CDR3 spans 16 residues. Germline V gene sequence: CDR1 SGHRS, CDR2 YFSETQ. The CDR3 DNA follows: TGCGCCAGCAGCATATCGGGACAGGGGGGCTACAATGAGCAGTTCTTC. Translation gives CASSISGQGGYNEQFF.

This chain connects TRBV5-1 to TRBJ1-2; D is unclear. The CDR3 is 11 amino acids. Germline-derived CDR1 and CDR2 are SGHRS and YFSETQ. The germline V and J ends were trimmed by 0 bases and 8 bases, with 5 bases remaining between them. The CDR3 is CASSLDSGYTF. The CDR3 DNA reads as TGCGCCAGCAGCTTGGACAGCGGCTACACCTTC.

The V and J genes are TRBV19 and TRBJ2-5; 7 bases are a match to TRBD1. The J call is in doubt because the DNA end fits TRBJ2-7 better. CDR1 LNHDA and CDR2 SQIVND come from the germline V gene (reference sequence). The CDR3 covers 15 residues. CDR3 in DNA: TGTGCCAGTAGTATTCAACCACAGGGGACGTACGAGCAGTACTTC. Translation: CASSIQPQGTYEQYF.

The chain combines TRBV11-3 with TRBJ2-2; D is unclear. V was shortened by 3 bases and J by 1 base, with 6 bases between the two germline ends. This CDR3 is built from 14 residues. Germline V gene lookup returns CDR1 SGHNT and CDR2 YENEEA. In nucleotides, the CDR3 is TGTGCCAGCAGCTTCCTATTGAACACCGGGGAGCTGTTTTTT. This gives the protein CASSFLLNTGELFF.

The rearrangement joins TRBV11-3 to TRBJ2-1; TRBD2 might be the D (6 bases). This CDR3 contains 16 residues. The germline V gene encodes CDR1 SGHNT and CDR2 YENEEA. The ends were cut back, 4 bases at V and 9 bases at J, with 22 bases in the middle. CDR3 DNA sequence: TGTGCCAGCAGCTCGTCAGCTAGCGTACTGTCTGGTGAGCAGTTCTTC. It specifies CASSSSASVLSGEQFF.

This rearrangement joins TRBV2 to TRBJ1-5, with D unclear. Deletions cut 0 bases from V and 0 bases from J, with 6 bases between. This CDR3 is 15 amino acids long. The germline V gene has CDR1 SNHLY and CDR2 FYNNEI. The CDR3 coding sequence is TGTGCCAGCAGTGAAGCCGGTTATAGCAATCAGCCCCAGCATTTT. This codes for CASSEAGYSNQPQHF.

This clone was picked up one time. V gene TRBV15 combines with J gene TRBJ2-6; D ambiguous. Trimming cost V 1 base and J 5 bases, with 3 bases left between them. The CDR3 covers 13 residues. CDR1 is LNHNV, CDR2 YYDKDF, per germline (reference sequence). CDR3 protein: CATSRARANVLTF. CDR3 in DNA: TGTGCCACCAGCAGAGCTCGGGCCAACGTCCTGACTTTC.

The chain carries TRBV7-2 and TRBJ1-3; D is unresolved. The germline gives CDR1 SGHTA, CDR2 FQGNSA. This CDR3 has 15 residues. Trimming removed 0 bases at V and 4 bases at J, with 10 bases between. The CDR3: CASSLASGYGNTIYF. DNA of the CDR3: TGTGCCAGCAGCTTAGCGTCGGGTTACGGAAACACCATATATTTT.

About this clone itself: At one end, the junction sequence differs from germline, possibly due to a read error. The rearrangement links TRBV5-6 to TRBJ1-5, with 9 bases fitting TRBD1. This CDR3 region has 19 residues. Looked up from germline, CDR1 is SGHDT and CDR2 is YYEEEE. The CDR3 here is CAGSLGGGTGLTSNQPQHF. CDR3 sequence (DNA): TGTGCCGGCAGCTTGGGAGGAGGGACAGGGCTGACTAGCAATCAGCCCCAGCATTTT.

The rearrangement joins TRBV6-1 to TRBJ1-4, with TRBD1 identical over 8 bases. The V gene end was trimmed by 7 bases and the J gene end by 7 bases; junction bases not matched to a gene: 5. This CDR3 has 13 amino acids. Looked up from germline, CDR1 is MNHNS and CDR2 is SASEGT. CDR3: CASNDRGSEKLFF. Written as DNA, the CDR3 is TGTGCCAGCAATGACAGGGGTAGTGAAAAACTGTTTTTT.

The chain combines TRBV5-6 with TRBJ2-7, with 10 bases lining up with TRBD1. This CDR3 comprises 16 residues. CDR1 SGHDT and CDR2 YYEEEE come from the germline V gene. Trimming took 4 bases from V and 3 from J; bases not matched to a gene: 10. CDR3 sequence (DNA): TGTGCCAGCAGCCGGGAAGGGGGGGACAGGGGCTACGAGCAGTACTTC. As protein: CASSREGGDRGYEQYF.

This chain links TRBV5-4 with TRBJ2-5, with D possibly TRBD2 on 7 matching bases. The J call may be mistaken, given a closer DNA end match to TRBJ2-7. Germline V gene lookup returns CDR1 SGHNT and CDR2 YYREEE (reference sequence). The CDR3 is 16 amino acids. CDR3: CASSLEGGLQTYEQYF. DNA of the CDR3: TGTGCCAGCAGCTTGGAGGGGGGACTACAAACCTACGAGCAGTACTTC.

This CDR3 is CASSPNFRQGGLFTEAFF. CDR3 nucleotide sequence: TGTGCCAGCAGCCCGAACTTCAGACAGGGGGGCCTATTCACTGAAGCTTTCTTT. The V gene is TRBV7-6, the J gene TRBJ1-1; TRBD1 matches 9 bases. The V gene's germline CDR1 is SGHVS and CDR2 FNYEAQ. This CDR3 has 18 amino acids. J gave up 4 bases and V 5 bases, and 17 bases lay outside the gene matches.

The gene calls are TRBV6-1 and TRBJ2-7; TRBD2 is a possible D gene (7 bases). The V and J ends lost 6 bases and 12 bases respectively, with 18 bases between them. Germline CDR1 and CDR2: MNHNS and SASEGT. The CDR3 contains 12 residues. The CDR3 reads CASSERGGSPYF. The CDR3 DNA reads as TGTGCCAGCAGCGAAAGGGGGGGGAGTCCGTACTTC.

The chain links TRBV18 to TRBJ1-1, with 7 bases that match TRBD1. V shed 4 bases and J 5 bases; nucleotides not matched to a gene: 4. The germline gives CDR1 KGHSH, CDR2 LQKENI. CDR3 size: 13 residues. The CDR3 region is CASSLTGLTEAFF. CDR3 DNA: TGTGCCAGCTCACTGACAGGGCTTACTGAAGCTTTCTTT.

Written as DNA, the CDR3 is TGTGCCAGTAGTGTCTGGGCGACAGAGAACACTGAAGCTTTCTTT. Protein product: CASSVWATENTEAFF. The chain couples TRBV19 to TRBJ1-1, with D possibly matching TRBD1 (5 bases). CDR1 is LNHDA, CDR2 SQIVND, per germline (reference sequence). CDR3 length equals 15 residues. Trimming pared 5 bases from V and 1 base from J, leaving 14 bases between.

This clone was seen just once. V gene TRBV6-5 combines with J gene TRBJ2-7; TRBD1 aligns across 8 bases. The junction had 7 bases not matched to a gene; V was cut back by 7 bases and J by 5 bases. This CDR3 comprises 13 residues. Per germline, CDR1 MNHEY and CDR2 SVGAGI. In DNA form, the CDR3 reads TGTGCCAGCAAATTGCCAGGGGGCCACGAGCAGTACTTC. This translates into CASKLPGGHEQYF.

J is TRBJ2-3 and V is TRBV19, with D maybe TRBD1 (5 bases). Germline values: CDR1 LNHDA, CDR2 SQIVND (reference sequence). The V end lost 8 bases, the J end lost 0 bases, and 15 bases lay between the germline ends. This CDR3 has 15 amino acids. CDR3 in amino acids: CASSESGPSTDTQYF. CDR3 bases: TGTGCCAGTTCTGAATCAGGGCCCAGCACAGATACGCAGTATTTT.

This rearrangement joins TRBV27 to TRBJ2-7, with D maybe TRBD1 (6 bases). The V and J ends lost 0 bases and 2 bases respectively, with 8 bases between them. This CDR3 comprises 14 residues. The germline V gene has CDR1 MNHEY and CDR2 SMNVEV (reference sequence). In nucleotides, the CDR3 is TGTGCCAGCAGTTTATCTCGGGACACCTACGAGCAGTACTTC. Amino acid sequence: CASSLSRDTYEQYF.

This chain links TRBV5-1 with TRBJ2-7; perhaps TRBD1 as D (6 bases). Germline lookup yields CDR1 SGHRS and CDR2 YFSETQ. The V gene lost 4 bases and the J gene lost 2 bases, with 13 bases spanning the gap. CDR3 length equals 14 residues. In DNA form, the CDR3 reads TGCGCCAGCAGCCTTTCGGGACAAACCTACGAGCAGTACTTC. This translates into CASSLSGQTYEQYF. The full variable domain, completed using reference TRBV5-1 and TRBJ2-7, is KAGVTQTPRYLIKTRGQQVTLSCSPISGHRSVSWYQQTPGQGLQFLFEYFSETQRNKGNFPGRFSGRQFSNSRSEMNVSTLELGDSALYLCASSLSGQTYEQYFGPGTRLTVT.

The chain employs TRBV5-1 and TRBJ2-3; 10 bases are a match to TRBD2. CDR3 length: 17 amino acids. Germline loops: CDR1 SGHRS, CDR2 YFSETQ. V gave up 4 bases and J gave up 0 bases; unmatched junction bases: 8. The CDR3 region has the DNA TGCGCCAGCAGCATATCGCTAGCGGGGGATAGCACAGATACGCAGTATTTT. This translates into CASSISLAGDSTDTQYF.

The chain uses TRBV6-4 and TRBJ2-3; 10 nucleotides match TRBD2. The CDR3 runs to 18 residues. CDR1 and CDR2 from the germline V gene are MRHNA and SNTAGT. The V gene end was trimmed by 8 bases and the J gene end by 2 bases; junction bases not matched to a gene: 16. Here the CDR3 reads CASRKSGRADRITDTQYF. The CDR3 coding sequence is TGTGCCAGCCGCAAAAGCGGGAGGGCGGATCGGATCACAGATACGCAGTATTTT.

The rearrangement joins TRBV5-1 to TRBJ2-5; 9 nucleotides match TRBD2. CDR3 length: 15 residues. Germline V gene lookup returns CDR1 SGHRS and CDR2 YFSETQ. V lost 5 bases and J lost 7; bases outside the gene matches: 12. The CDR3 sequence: CASRSTSGMPGTQYF. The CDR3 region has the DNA TGCGCCAGCAGATCGACTAGCGGTATGCCAGGGACCCAGTACTTC.

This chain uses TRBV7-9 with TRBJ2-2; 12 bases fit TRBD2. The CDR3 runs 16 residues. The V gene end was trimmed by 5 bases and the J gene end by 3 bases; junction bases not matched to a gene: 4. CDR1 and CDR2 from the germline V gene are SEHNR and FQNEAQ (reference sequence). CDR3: CASSRLAGVYTGELFF. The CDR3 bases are TGTGCCAGCAGCCGACTAGCGGGAGTGTACACCGGGGAGCTGTTTTTT.

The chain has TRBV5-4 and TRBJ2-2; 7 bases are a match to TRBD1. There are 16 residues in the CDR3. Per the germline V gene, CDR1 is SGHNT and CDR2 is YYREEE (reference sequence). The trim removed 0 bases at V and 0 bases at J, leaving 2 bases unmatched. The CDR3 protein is CASSLGGQSNTGELFF. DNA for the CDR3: TGTGCCAGCAGCTTGGGGGGACAGTCGAACACCGGGGAGCTGTTTTTT.

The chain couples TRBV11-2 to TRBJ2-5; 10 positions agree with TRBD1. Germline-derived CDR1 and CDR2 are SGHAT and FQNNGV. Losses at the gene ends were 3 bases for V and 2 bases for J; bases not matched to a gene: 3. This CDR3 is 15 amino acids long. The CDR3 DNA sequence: TGTGCCAGCAGCTTCCGACAGGGGGCACAAGAGACCCAGTACTTC. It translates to CASSFRQGAQETQYF.

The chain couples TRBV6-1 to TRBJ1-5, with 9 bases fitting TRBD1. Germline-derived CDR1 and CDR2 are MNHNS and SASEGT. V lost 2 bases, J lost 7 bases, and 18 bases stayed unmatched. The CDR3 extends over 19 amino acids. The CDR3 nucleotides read TGTGCCAGCAGTGAAACCGGAACAGGGGGCTTTAGGGGCCCACAGCCCCAGCATTTT. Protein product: CASSETGTGGFRGPQPQHF.

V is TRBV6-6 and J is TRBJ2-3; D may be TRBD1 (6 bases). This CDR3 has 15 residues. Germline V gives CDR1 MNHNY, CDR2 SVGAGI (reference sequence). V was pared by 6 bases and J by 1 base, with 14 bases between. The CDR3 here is CASSITGPGTDTQYF. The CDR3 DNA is TGTGCCAGCAGCATTACAGGGCCCGGCACAGATACGCAGTATTTT.

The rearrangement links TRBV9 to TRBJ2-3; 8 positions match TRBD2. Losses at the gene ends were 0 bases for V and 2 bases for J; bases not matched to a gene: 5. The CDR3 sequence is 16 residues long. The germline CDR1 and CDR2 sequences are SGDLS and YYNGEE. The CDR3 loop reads CASSVGLLADTDTQYF. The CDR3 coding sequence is TGTGCCAGCAGCGTAGGTCTACTAGCGGACACAGATACGCAGTATTTT.

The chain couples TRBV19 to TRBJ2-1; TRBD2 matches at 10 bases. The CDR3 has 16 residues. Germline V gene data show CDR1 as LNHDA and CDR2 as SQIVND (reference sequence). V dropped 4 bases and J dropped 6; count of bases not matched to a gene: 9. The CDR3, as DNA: TGTGCCAGTAGTAGTTTAGCGGGAGGTCGGGGCAATGAGCAGTTCTTC. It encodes CASSSLAGGRGNEQFF.